This T cell receptor (beta chain) was identified in a study of beta chain features in type 1 diabetes. Sequenced material consisted of expressed TCRB transcripts (all of the isolated RNA was reverse transcribed). Sequencing used immunoSEQ multiplex PCR; TCRdb keeps in-frame clones, though not all of them. Seen here are about 160,000 clones, approximately 9% observed once, and the top ten hold under 2.5%. Input material: central memory CD4+ T cells from blood. The receptor's source is a woman between 18 and 30 years old in good health.

Written as DNA, the CDR3 is TGTGCCATAAGCCCATTGACTAGCGGGGGGGCAGCTGAGCAGTTCTTC. It specifies CAISPLTSGGAAEQFF. The V gene is TRBV10-3, the J gene TRBJ2-1, with TRBD2 matching 14 bases. J was trimmed by 9 bases and V by 9 bases; bases with no gene match: 13. The germline V gene encodes CDR1 ENHRY and CDR2 SYGVKD. The CDR3 sequence is 16 residues long.